This entry features one TCR beta chain sequence. Its antigen is not identified. Trimming removed 7 bases from V and 6 bases from J; junction bases left unmatched: 12. Germline V gives CDR1 WSHSY, CDR2 SAAADI. There are 15 residues in the CDR3. The sort gate was single viable CD3+CD4+CD8-CD45RO+ cells for memory CD4+ T cells. The data are from a study of memory CD4+ T cells and cytomegalovirus serostatus. Data came from immunoSEQ multiplex PCR; TCRdb stores just in-frame clones and leaves some out. The sample records tens of thousands of clones, 60% to 85% being singletons. Broader study findings: Repertoires predicted CMV serostatus with median bootstrapped AUC of about 0.94. About 40% of the roughly 150 known CMV-associated TCRbeta sequences appeared in CD4+ memory.

Source material: memory CD4+ T cells from blood. The clonotype was recovered from an adult in good health and CMV-seropositive. The chain carries TRBV10-2 and TRBJ1-1; 9 bases fit TRBD1. For the CDR3, the DNA is TGCGCCAGCATTCAACCCCGGGACAGGGTATCTGAAGCTTTCTTT. Amino acids: CASIQPRDRVSEAFF.